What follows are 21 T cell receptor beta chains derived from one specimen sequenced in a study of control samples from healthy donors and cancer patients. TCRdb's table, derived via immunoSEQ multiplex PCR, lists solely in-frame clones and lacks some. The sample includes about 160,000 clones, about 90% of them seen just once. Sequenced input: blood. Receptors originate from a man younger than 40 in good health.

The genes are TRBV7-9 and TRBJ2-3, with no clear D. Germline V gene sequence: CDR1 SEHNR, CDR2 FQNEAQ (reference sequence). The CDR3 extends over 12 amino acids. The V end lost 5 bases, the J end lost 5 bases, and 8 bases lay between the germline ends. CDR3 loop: CASSPLKDTQYF. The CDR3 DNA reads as TGTGCCAGCAGCCCCTTGAAAGATACGCAGTATTTT. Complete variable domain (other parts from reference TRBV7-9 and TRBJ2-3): DTGVSQNPRHKITKRGQNVTFRCDPISEHNRLYWYRQTLGQGPEFLTYFQNEAQLEKSRLLSDRFSAERPKGSFSTLEIQRTEQGDSAMYLCASSPLKDTQYFGPGTRLTVL.

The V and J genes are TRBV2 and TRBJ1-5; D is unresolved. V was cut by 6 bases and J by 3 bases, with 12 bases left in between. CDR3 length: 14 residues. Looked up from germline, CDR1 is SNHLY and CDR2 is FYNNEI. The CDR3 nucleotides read TGTGCCAGCAGCGCTGACGGACTCAATCAGCCCCAGCATTTT. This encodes CASSADGLNQPQHF.

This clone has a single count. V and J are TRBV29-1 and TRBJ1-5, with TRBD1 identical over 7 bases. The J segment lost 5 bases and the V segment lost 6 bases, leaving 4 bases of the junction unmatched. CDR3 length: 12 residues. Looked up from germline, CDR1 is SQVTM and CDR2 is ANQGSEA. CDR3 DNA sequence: TGCAGCGTGAGACAGGGTGATCAGCCCCAGCATTTT. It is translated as CSVRQGDQPQHF.

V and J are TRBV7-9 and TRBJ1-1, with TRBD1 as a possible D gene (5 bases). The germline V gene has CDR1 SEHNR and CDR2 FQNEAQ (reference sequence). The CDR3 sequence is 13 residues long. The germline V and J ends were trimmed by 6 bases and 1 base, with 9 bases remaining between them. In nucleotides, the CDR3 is TGTGCCAGCAGGGAACAGGAGAACACTGAAGCTTTCTTT. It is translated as CASREQENTEAFF.

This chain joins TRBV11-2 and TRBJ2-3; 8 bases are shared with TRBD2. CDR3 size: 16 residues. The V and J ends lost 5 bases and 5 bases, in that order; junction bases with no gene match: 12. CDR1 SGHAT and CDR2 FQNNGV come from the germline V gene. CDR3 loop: CASSHTSGGPGDTQYF. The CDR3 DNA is TGTGCCAGCAGCCACACCTCGGGAGGGCCAGGAGATACGCAGTATTTT.

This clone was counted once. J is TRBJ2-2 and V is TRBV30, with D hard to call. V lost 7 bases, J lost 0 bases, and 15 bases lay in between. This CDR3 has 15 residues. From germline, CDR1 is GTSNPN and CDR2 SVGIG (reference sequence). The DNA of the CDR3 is TGTGCCTTCTCCGGACCCAACTCGAACACCGGGGAGCTGTTTTTT. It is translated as CAFSGPNSNTGELFF.

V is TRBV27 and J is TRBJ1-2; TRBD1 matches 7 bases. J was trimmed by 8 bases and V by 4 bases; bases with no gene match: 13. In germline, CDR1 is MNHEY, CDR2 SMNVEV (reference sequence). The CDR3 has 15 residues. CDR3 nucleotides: TGTGCCAGCAGTTCCCTAGGAGGGGGCCAGGGGGGCTACACCTTC. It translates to CASSSLGGGQGGYTF.

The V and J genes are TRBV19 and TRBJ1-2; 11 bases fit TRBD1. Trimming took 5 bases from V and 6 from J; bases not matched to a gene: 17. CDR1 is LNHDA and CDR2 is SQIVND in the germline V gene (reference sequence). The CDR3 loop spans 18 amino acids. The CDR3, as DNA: TGTGCCAGTAGTCCCTCTGGACAGGGGGCACGTCAGGGGCATGGCTACACCTTC. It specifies CASSPSGQGARQGHGYTF.

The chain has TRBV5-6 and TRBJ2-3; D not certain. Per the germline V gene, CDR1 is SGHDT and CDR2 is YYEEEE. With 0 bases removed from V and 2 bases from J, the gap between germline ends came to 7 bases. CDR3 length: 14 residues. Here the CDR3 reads CASSLGQHTDTQYF. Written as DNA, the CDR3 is TGTGCCAGCAGCTTGGGGCAGCACACAGATACGCAGTATTTT.

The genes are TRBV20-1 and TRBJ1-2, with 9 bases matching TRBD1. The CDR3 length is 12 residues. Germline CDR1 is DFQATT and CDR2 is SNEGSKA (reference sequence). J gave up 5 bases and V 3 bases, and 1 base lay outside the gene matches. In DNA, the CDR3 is TGCAGTGCTAGTGGGACAGGGTATGGCTACACCTTC. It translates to CSASGTGYGYTF.

CDR3 region: CASSRQGMSTNEKLFF. Written as DNA, the CDR3 is TGTGCCAGCAGCCGACAGGGGATGTCGACTAATGAAAAACTGTTTTTT. The V and J genes are TRBV5-5 and TRBJ1-4, with 8 nucleotides matching TRBD1. CDR1 is SGHKS and CDR2 is YYEKEE in the germline V gene (reference sequence). J gave up 2 bases and V 4 bases, and 7 bases lay outside the gene matches. The CDR3 covers 16 residues.

Here the CDR3 DNA reads TGTGCCAGTAGTATGAGGTGGGAGTGGGGAACCGGGGAGCTGTTTTTT. It translates to CASSMRWEWGTGELFF. The chain links TRBV19 to TRBJ2-2; D might be TRBD2 (5 bases). V was shortened by 3 bases and J by 5 bases, with 16 bases between the two germline ends. Germline lookup yields CDR1 LNHDA and CDR2 SQIVND (reference sequence). The CDR3 has 16 amino acids. The variable domain in full, with the rest retrieved from reference TRBV19 and TRBJ2-2, is DGGITQSPKYLFRKEGQNVTLSCEQNLNHDAMYWYRQDPGQGLRLIYYSQIVNDFQKGDIAEGYSVSREKKESFPLTVTSAQKNPTAFYLCASSMRWEWGTGELFFGEGSRLTVL.

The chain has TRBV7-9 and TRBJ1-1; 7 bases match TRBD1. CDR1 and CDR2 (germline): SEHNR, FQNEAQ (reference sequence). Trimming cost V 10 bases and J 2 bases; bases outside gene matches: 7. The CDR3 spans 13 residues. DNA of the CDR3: TGTGCCACCCACTACAGGGGAAACACTGAAGCTTTCTTT. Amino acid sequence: CATHYRGNTEAFF.

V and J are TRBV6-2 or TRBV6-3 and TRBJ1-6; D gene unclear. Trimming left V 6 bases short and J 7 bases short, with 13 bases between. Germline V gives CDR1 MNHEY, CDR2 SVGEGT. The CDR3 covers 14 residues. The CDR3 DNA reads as TGTGCCAGCAGCCCCGGGATCCCAAATTCACCCCTCCACTTT. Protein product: CASSPGIPNSPLHF.

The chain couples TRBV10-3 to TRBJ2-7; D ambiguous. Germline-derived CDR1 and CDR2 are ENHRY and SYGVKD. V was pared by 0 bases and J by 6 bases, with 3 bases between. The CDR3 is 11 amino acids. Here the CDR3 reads CAISESIEQYF. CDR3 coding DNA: TGTGCCATCAGTGAGTCAATCGAGCAGTACTTC.

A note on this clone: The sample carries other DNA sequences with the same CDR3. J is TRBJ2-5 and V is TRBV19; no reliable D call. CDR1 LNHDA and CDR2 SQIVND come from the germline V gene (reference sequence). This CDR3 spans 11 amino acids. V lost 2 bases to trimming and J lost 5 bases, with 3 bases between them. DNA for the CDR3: TGTGCCAGTAGTATAAGGGAGACCCAGTACTTC. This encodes CASSIRETQYF. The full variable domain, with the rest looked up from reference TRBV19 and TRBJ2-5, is DGGITQSPKYLFRKEGQNVTLSCEQNLNHDAMYWYRQDPGQGLRLIYYSQIVNDFQKGDIAEGYSVSREKKESFPLTVTSAQKNPTAFYLCASSIRETQYFGPGTRLLVL.

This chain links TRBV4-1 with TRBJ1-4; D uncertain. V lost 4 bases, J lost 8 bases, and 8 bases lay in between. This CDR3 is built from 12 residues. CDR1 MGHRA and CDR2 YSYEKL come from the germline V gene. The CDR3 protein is CASSPPREKLFF. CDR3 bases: TGCGCCAGCAGCCCTCCTCGGGAAAAACTGTTTTTT.

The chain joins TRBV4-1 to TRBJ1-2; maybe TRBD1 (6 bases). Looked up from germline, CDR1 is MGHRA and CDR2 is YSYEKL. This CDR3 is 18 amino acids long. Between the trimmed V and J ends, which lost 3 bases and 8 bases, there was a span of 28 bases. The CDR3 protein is CASSQRGAGDDRHPGYTF. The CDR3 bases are TGCGCCAGCAGCCAGAGGGGGGCAGGGGACGACCGACATCCAGGCTACACCTTC.

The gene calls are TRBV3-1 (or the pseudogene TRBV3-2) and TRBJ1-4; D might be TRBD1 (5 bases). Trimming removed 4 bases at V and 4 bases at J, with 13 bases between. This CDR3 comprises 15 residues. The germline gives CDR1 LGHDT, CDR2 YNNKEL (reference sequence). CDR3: CASSPPGRLNEKLFF. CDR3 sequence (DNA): TGTGCCAGCAGCCCACCGGGACGCCTTAATGAAAAACTGTTTTTT.

CDR3 sequence reads: CASSVAGQGNIYEQYF. CDR3 bases: TGTGCCAGCAGCGTAGCCGGACAGGGTAATATCTACGAGCAGTACTTC. The chain couples TRBV9 to TRBJ2-7, with 8 positions matching TRBD1. The germline V gene has CDR1 SGDLS and CDR2 YYNGEE. The CDR3 length is 16 residues. Trimming at V came to 0 bases and at J to 3 bases, leaving 8 bases not matched to a gene.

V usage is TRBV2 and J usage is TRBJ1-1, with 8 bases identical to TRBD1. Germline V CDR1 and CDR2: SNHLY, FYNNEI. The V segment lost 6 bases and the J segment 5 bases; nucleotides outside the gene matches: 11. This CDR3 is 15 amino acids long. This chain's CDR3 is CASRPRQGSGTEAFF. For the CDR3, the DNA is TGTGCCAGCAGGCCTAGACAGGGGAGTGGTACTGAAGCTTTCTTT. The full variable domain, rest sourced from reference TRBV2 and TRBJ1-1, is EPEVTQTPSHQVTQMGQEVILRCVPISNHLYFYWYRQILGQKVEFLVSFYNNEISEKSEIFDDQFSVERPDGSNFTLKIRSTKLEDSAMYFCASRPRQGSGTEAFFGQGTRLTVV.